The present T cell receptor beta chain was sequenced within a study of response to subunit inactivated influenza vaccine. The study, taken as a whole, reports: Researchers suggested that each seasonal influenza vaccination recruits few new T cells.

TCRdb called the RT-PCR reads again in MiXCR, with one record for every CDR3 protein. The sample holds 500,000 to 750,000 distinct CDR3 sequences, 12% to 15% seen once. The V segment lost 5 bases and the J segment 3 bases; nucleotides outside the gene matches: 11. This CDR3 contains 16 residues. Note on this clonotype: Its antigen is unknown.

The chain has TRBV12-3 or TRBV12-4 and TRBJ1-2; the match to TRBD1 covers 8 bases. Specimen: PBMCs from blood, collected roughly 12 days after vaccination. The receptor was derived from a man between 45 and 60 years old who received an inactivated influenza vaccine. The CDR3: CASSPADGQGDYGYTF. Here the CDR3 DNA reads TGTGCCAGCAGTCCCGCCGACGGACAGGGTGACTATGGCTACACCTTC.